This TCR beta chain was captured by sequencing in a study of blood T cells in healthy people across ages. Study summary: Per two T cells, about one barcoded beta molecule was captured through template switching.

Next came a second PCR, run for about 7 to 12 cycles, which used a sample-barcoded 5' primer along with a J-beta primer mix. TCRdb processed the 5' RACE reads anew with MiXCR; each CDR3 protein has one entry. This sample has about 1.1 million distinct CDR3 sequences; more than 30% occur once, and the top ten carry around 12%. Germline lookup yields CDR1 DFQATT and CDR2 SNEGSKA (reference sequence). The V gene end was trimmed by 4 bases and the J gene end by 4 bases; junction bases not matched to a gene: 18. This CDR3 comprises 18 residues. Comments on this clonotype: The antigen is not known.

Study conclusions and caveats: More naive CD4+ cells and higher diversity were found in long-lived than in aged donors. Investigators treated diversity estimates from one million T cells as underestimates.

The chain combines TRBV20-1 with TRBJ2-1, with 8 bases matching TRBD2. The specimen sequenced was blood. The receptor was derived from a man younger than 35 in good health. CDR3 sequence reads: CSATGGMISGGQYNEQFF. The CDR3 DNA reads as TGCAGTGCTACGGGAGGGATGATAAGCGGGGGCCAATACAATGAGCAGTTCTTC.